These T cell receptor beta chains were read from a single sample in a study of T cells in Graves' hyperthyroidism and ophthalmopathy. TCRdb itself ran the multiplex PCR reads through MiXCR, one entry per CDR3 protein. The sample includes over 250,000 distinct CDR3 sequences, approximately 15% seen only once; the top ten take 34%. Sequencing was carried out using blood. The receptors originated from a woman aged 40-49 years with Graves' ophthalmopathy. Both conserved end residues are part of each CDR3. The D gene is left open where the match is weak. Clone size is not always given. Where it is, it says once, few, many or a class for expanded clones.

size	J	V	D	CDR3	DNA
many	TRBJ2-1	TRBV6-2/TRBV6-3	TRBD2	CASLGREVGSNEQFF	TGTGCCAGTCTTGGACGGGAGGTAGGGAGCAATGAGCAGTTCTTC
many	TRBJ2-1	TRBV12-3/TRBV12-4	NA	CASSLVPGYNEQFF	TGTGCCAGCAGTTTGGTTCCAGGATACAATGAGCAGTTCTTC
once	TRBJ2-1	TRBV10-2	TRBD2	CASRLLSSGTYNEQFF	TGCGCCAGCAGACTCTTATCTAGCGGGACCTACAATGAGCAGTTCTTC
many	TRBJ2-1	TRBV7-9	NA	CASSGGGASYNEQFF	TGTGCCAGCAGCGGGGGGGGGGCCTCCTACAATGAGCAGTTCTTC
NA	TRBJ2-3	TRBV19	NA	CASKGDTDTQYF	TGTGCCAGTAAGGGTGACACAGATACGCAGTATTTT
NA	TRBJ1-5	TRBV12-3/TRBV12-4	NA	CASSLDHSNQPQHF	TGTGCCAGCAGTTTAGACCATTCCAATCAGCCCCAGCATTTT
many	TRBJ1-2	TRBV6-1	NA	CASSGWSSVWGYTF	TGTGCCAGCAGTGGGTGGAGCTCCGTATGGGGCTACACCTTC
NA	TRBJ2-7	TRBV9	NA	CASSGGWGSSYEQYF	TGTGCCAGCAGCGGTGGATGGGGCAGCTCCTACGAGCAGTACTTC
many	TRBJ1-6	TRBV28	NA	CASSFDRFNSPLHF	TGTGCCAGCAGCTTCGACAGATTCAATTCACCCCTCCACTTT
few	TRBJ1-5	TRBV6-4	TRBD1	CASSEVAGGGQPQHF	TGTGCCAGCAGTGAGGTGGCAGGGGGCGGTCAGCCCCAGCATTTT
many	TRBJ2-7	TRBV10-3	NA	CAISERGINYEQYF	TGTGCCATCAGTGAACGGGGAATTAACTACGAGCAGTACTTC
NA	TRBJ1-2	TRBV9	NA	CASSVQGKYGYTF	TGTGCCAGCAGCGTGCAGGGAAAGTATGGCTACACCTTC
many	TRBJ2-5	TRBV3-1	TRBD2	CASSRRGGQETQYF	TGTGCCAGCAGCCGACGGGGGGGCCAAGAGACCCAGTACTTC
many	TRBJ2-3	TRBV6-2/TRBV6-3	NA	CASSWGGPSSADTQYF	TGTGCCAGCAGTTGGGGGGGGCCCTCAAGTGCAGATACGCAGTATTTT
few	TRBJ2-7	TRBV27	NA	CASTRLGSYEQYF	TGTGCCAGCACCCGACTCGGCTCCTACGAGCAGTACTTC
few	TRBJ1-1	TRBV5-8	NA	CASSEINAFF	TGTGCCAGCAGCGAGATCAACGCTTTCTTT
NA	TRBJ2-7	TRBV7-9	TRBD2	CASSTGTSGTYEQYF	TGTGCCAGCAGCACCGGGACTAGCGGTACCTACGAGCAGTACTTC
many	TRBJ2-3	TRBV5-1	NA	CASSLGDGFDTQYF	TGCGCCAGCAGCTTGGGGGACGGGTTTGATACGCAGTATTTT
many	TRBJ2-1	TRBV6-1	TRBD1	CASSYRDRPNNEQFF	TGTGCCAGCAGTTACCGGGACAGGCCCAACAATGAGCAGTTCTTC
many	TRBJ1-1	TRBV6-1	NA	CASSPEDGFEAFF	TGTGCCAGCAGCCCAGAGGACGGGTTTGAAGCTTTCTTT
many	TRBJ2-3	TRBV3-1	TRBD2	CASSPLLGGGTDTQYF	TGTGCCAGCAGCCCCCTCCTGGGGGGAGGGACAGATACGCAGTATTTT
NA	TRBJ2-1	TRBV27	NA	CASSLSVRKARSHNEQFF	TGTGCCAGCAGTTTATCGGTCCGGAAAGCCAGAAGCCACAATGAGCAGTTCTTC
NA	TRBJ2-5	TRBV28	TRBD2	CASRAGGLPRVPQYF	TGTGCCAGCAGGGCGGGGGGGCTCCCAAGAGTGCCCCAGTACTTC
many	TRBJ1-1	TRBV20-1	NA	CSARDLAGDYNTEAFF	TGCAGTGCTAGAGATCTGGCAGGGGACTATAACACTGAAGCTTTCTTT